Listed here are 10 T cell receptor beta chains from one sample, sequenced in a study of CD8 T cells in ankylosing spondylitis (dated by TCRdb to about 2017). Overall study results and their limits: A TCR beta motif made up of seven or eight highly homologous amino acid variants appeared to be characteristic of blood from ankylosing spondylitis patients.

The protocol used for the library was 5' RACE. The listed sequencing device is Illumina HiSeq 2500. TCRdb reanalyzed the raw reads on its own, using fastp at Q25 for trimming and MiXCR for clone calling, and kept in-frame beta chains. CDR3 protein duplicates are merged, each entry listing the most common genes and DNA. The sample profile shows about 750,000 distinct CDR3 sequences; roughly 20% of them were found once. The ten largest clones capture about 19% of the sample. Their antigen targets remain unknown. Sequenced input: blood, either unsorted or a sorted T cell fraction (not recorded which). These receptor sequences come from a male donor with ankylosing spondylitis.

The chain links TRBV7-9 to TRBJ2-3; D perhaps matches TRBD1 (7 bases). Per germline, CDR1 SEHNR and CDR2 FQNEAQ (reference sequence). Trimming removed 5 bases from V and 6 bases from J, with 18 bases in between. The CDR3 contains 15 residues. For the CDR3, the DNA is TGTGCCAGCAGCCCCAGGGGGGTCTCAAATGATACGCAGTATTTT. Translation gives CASSPRGVSNDTQYF.

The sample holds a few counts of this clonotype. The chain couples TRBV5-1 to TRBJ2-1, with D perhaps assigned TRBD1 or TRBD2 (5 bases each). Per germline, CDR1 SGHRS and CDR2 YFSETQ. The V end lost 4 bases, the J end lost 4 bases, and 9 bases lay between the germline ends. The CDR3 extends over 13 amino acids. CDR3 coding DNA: TGCGCCAGCAGCGGGACCCAGTACAATGAGCAGTTCTTC. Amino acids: CASSGTQYNEQFF.

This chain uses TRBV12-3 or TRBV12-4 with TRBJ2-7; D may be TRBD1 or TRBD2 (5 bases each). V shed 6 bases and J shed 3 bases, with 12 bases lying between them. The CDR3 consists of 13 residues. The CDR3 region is CASRQRDDYEQYF. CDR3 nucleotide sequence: TGTGCCAGCAGACAAAGGGACGACTACGAGCAGTACTTC.

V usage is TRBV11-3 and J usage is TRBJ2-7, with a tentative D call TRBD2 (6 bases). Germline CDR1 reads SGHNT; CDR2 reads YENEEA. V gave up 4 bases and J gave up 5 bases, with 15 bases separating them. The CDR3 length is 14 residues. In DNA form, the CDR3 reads TGTGCCAGCAGCTATAGCGGAGGAACGGACGAGCAGTACTTC. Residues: CASSYSGGTDEQYF. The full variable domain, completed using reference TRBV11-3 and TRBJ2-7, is EAGVVQSPRYKIIEKKQPVAFWCNPISGHNTLYWYLQNLGQGPELLIRYENEEAVDDSQLPKDRFSAERLKGVDSTLKIQPAELGDSAVYLCASSYSGGTDEQYFGPGTRLTVT.

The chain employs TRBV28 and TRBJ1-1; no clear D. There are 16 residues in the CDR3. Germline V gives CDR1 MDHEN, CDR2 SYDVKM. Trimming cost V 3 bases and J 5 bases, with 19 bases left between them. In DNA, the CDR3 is TGTGCCAGCAGTTTCTACCGCCCAGAAAGGGATACTGAAGCTTTCTTT. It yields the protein CASSFYRPERDTEAFF.

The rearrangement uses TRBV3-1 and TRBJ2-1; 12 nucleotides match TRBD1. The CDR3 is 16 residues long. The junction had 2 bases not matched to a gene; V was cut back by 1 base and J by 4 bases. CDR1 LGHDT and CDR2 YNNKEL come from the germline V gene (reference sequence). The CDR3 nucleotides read TGTGCCAGCAGCCAAGGGGACAGGGGGCGTTACAATGAGCAGTTCTTC. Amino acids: CASSQGDRGRYNEQFF.

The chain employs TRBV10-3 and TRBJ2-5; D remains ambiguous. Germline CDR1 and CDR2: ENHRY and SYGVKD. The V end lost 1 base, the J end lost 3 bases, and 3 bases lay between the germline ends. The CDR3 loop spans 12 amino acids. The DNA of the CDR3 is TGTGCCATCAGTGAGTACGAAGAGACCCAGTACTTC. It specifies CAISEYEETQYF.

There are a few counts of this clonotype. The CDR3: CASSHPMSSYEQYF. The CDR3 bases are TGTGCCAGCAGCCACCCGATGAGCTCCTACGAGCAGTACTTC. The rearrangement uses TRBV12-3 or TRBV12-4 and TRBJ2-7, with D unresolved. This CDR3 has 14 amino acids. V lost 6 bases to trimming and J lost 0 bases, with 12 bases between them.

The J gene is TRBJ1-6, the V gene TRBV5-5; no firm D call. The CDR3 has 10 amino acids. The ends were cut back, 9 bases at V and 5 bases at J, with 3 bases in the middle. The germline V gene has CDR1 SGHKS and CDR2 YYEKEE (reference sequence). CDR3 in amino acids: CANDNSPLHF. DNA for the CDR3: TGTGCCAACGATAATTCACCCCTCCACTTT. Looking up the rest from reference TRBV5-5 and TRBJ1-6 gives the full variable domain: DAGVTQSPTHLIKTRGQQVTLRCSPISGHKSVSWYQQVLGQGPQFIFQYYEKEERGRGNFPDRFSARQFPNYSSELNVNALLLGDSALYLCANDNSPLHFGNGTRLTVT.

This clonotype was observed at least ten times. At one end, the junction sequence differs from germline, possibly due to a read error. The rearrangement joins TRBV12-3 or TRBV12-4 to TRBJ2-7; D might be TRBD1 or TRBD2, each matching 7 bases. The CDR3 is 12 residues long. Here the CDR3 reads CASSGDSYEQYF. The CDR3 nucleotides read TGCGCCAGCAGCGGGGACAGCTACGAGCAGTACTTC.